The 27 T cell receptor beta chains listed next were all sequenced from one sample in a study of early T cells in non-severe SARS-CoV-2 infection. TCRdb re-called the 5' RACE reads through MiXCR, storing one row per CDR3 protein. Here the sample spans roughly 110,000 distinct CDR3 sequences, over 8.5% being singletons. Sample: whole blood. The receptors come from an adult who was a healthcare worker with PCR-confirmed SARS-CoV-2 infection or an uninfected control (not recorded which).

Concerning this clonotype: The junction and the germline gene differ at one end; a read error may be behind it. This chain joins TRBV7-3 and TRBJ2-2; the match to TRBD2 covers 15 bases. The CDR3 spans 19 residues. Germline CDR1 is SGHTA and CDR2 is FQGTGA. CDR3 amino acids: CASSLWTSGRGLSTGELVF. The CDR3 DNA is TGTGCCAGCAGCTTATGGACTAGCGGGAGGGGCTTGAGCACCGGGGAGCTGGTTTTT.

This clonotype occurred many times. The chain uses TRBV4-1 and TRBJ2-2; a weak D match, TRBD2 (6 bases). The germline gives CDR1 MGHRA, CDR2 YSYEKL. The CDR3 spans 14 residues. Trimming shortened V by 3 bases and J by 4 bases, and 9 bases separated the two germline ends. CDR3 DNA sequence: TGCGCCAGCAGCCAGCCCGGGGGCACCGGGGAGCTGTTTTTT. Translation gives CASSQPGGTGELFF.

The sample holds a few counts of this clonotype. The V gene is TRBV6-2 or TRBV6-3, the J gene TRBJ2-7; TRBD2 aligns across 8 bases. There are 13 residues in the CDR3. The germline V gene has CDR1 MNHEY and CDR2 SVGEGT. With V trimmed by 5 bases and J by 6 bases, 6 bases remained unmatched. CDR3 DNA: TGTGCCAGCAGTAGCGGGAGCCTGCGCGAGCAGTACTTC. The encoded protein is CASSSGSLREQYF.

The chain couples TRBV4-2 to TRBJ2-5, with 13 bases lining up with TRBD2. The CDR3 covers 16 residues. The trim removed 0 bases at V and 7 bases at J, leaving 5 bases unmatched. Germline CDR1 is LGHNA and CDR2 is YNFKEQ. This CDR3 is CASSQELAGGIGTQYF. CDR3 DNA sequence: TGTGCCAGCAGCCAAGAACTAGCGGGAGGGATTGGGACCCAGTACTTC.

The CDR3 nucleotides are TGCAGTGTAGTGAAGGAAGGGGGACTAAAGGCAGAGACCCAGTACTTC. It yields the protein CSVVKEGGLKAETQYF. The chain joins TRBV20-1 to TRBJ2-5; a weak D match, TRBD2 (7 bases). Germline loops: CDR1 DFQATT, CDR2 SNEGSKA (reference sequence). V lost 7 bases and J lost 4, with 25 bases in between. CDR3 size: 16 residues.

This clonotype appeared many times. The rearrangement uses TRBV6-2 or TRBV6-3 and TRBJ2-3; D gene ambiguous. Trimming removed 4 bases at V and 0 bases at J, with 8 bases between. CDR1 is MNHEY and CDR2 is SVGEGT in the germline V gene. This CDR3 has 14 residues. CDR3 nucleotides: TGTGCCAGCAGTTCCGTCTTCAGCACAGATACGCAGTATTTT. This encodes CASSSVFSTDTQYF.

V gene TRBV18 combines with J gene TRBJ1-6; TRBD1 aligns across 9 bases. This CDR3 spans 13 amino acids. Unmatched junction bases numbered 0, after V lost 3 bases and J lost 9 bases. Germline V gives CDR1 KGHSH, CDR2 LQKENI. CDR3 region: CASSPGQGSPLHF. In DNA, the CDR3 is TGTGCCAGCTCACCGGGACAGGGTTCACCCCTCCACTTT.

This clonotype was seen ten or more times. The chain links TRBV6-2 or TRBV6-3 to TRBJ1-1; D uncertain. Germline lookup yields CDR1 MNHEY and CDR2 SVGEGT. Trimming removed 2 bases from V and 0 bases from J, with 13 bases in between. This CDR3 region has 16 residues. CDR3: CASSYPTSGMNTEAFF. CDR3 DNA: TGTGCCAGCAGTTACCCGACCAGCGGGATGAACACTGAAGCTTTCTTT.

V and J are TRBV2 and TRBJ2-3; D call uncertain. Looked up from germline, CDR1 is SNHLY and CDR2 is FYNNEI. V was shortened by 3 bases and J by 1 base, with 5 bases between the two germline ends. There are 13 residues in the CDR3. Here the CDR3 reads CASSEIGTDTQYF. CDR3 DNA sequence: TGTGCCAGCAGTGAGATAGGCACAGATACGCAGTATTTT.

This clonotype was seen repeatedly, ten times or more. The rearrangement uses TRBV12-3 or TRBV12-4 and TRBJ2-7; 8 positions agree with TRBD2. CDR3 length: 15 amino acids. V lost 5 bases and J lost 5; bases outside the gene matches: 11. Here the CDR3 reads CASSAIHGGGHEQYF. The CDR3 DNA reads as TGTGCCAGCAGTGCCATTCACGGGGGGGGCCACGAGCAGTACTTC.

This clonotype was recorded at least ten times. The chain recombines TRBV29-1 with TRBJ2-3; the D is unclear. This CDR3 contains 12 residues. CDR1 and CDR2 (germline): SQVTM, ANQGSEA. V gave up 1 base and J gave up 3 bases, with 5 bases separating them. The CDR3 DNA reads as TGCAGCGTTGAAGCGCAGACAGATACGCAGTATTTT. This sequence encodes CSVEAQTDTQYF.

This clonotype was counted only a few times. V and J are TRBV5-1 and TRBJ1-6; the D gene is possibly TRBD1 (5 bases). The CDR3 length is 17 residues. Trimming shortened V by 4 bases and J by 0 bases, and 14 bases separated the two germline ends. Germline V gives CDR1 SGHRS, CDR2 YFSETQ. The CDR3 protein is CASSTGPGGSYNSPLHF. The CDR3, as DNA: TGCGCCAGCAGCACCGGACCCGGGGGCTCCTATAATTCACCCCTCCACTTT.

There are a few counts of this clonotype. The V gene is TRBV6-5, the J gene TRBJ2-3, with a tentative D call TRBD1 (6 bases). This CDR3 is built from 17 residues. Germline V gene sequence: CDR1 MNHEY, CDR2 SVGAGI. V lost 0 bases and J 0 bases, leaving 13 bases between the germline ends. The CDR3 coding sequence is TGTGCCAGCAGTTACTCTTCCTCCGGGACAAGCACAGATACGCAGTATTTT. Its translation: CASSYSSSGTSTDTQYF.

At least ten counts were recorded for this clonotype. The chain combines TRBV6-6 with TRBJ1-1; the D gene is possibly TRBD1 (5 bases). The CDR3 consists of 12 residues. V dropped 10 bases and J dropped 3 bases, with 12 bases sitting between them. CDR1 MNHNY and CDR2 SVGAGI come from the germline V gene (reference sequence). CDR3 sequence: CATGGKYTEAFF. CDR3 coding DNA: TGTGCCACCGGGGGAAAGTACACTGAAGCTTTCTTT.

The sample holds many counts of this clonotype. This chain uses TRBV13 with TRBJ2-5, with D maybe TRBD1 (7 bases). Looked up from germline, CDR1 is PRHDT and CDR2 is FYEKMQ (reference sequence). This CDR3 spans 18 amino acids. Trimming pared 1 base from V and 5 bases from J, leaving 23 bases between. The CDR3 loop reads CASSLALAGQLEMETQYF. Written as DNA, the CDR3 is TGTGCCAGCAGCTTAGCCCTGGCGGGACAGCTAGAAATGGAGACCCAGTACTTC.

This sequence joins TRBV11-2 and TRBJ2-2; D perhaps matches TRBD2 (5 bases). With 5 bases removed from V and 4 bases from J, the gap between germline ends came to 14 bases. Germline V gene data show CDR1 as SGHAT and CDR2 as FQNNGV. This CDR3 is built from 15 residues. CDR3 bases: TGTGCCAGCAGCCCCCGACTACACGCCACCGGGGAGCTGTTTTTT. Protein sequence: CASSPRLHATGELFF.

The CDR3 protein is CASSPVAGEETQYF. CDR3 nucleotides: TGTGCCAGCTCACCAGTAGCGGGAGAAGAGACCCAGTACTTC. V gene TRBV18 combines with J gene TRBJ2-5, with 9 bases lining up with TRBD2. The CDR3 loop spans 14 amino acids. The J segment lost 3 bases and the V segment lost 2 bases, leaving 1 base of the junction unmatched. From germline, CDR1 is KGHSH and CDR2 LQKENI.

This clonotype showed up just a few times. This sequence joins TRBV29-1 and TRBJ1-5, with a weak D call TRBD1 (5 bases). V dropped 8 bases and J dropped 7 bases, with 9 bases sitting between them. This CDR3 has 10 amino acids. Germline V gives CDR1 SQVTM, CDR2 ANQGSEA. The CDR3 is CSIGDQPQHF. The CDR3 nucleotides read TGCAGCATAGGGGACCAGCCCCAGCATTTT.

This clonotype was detected a few times. The V call is TRBV29-1, the J call TRBJ2-3, with 8 bases identical to TRBD2. The CDR3 consists of 13 residues. The germline CDR1 and CDR2 sequences are SQVTM and ANQGSEA. V shed 4 bases and J 6 bases; nucleotides not matched to a gene: 6. The CDR3 loop reads CSVGSAGVDTQYF. CDR3 DNA: TGCAGCGTTGGTTCAGCGGGAGTGGATACGCAGTATTTT.

The chain uses TRBV20-1 and TRBJ1-1, with unresolved D. CDR1 DFQATT and CDR2 SNEGSKA come from the germline V gene (reference sequence). The V gene lost 6 bases and the J gene lost 3 bases, with 14 bases spanning the gap. The CDR3 spans 13 residues. CDR3 region: CSAAGGVDTEAFF. The DNA for the CDR3 is TGCAGTGCCGCGGGTGGGGTGGACACTGAAGCTTTCTTT.

The sample holds many counts of this clonotype. A junction end diverges from the germline sequence, so it may reflect a read error. The CDR3 region is CASSVTGTAEVFF. DNA of the CDR3: TGTGCCAGCAGCGTGACAGGGACCGCTGAAGTTTTCTTT. The V gene is TRBV7-9, the J gene TRBJ1-1; 7 nucleotides match TRBD1. This CDR3 spans 13 amino acids. Germline values: CDR1 SEHNR, CDR2 FQNEAQ (reference sequence).

This clonotype was found many times. The J gene is TRBJ2-5, the V gene TRBV7-2; D is undetermined. CDR3 length: 15 amino acids. The germline V and J ends were trimmed by 0 bases and 2 bases, with 10 bases remaining between them. The germline gives CDR1 SGHTA, CDR2 FQGNSA. This CDR3 reads CASSLAPTEQETQYF. CDR3 coding DNA: TGTGCCAGCAGCTTAGCACCGACGGAGCAAGAGACCCAGTACTTC.

The genes are TRBV7-9 and TRBJ2-7; 10 bases are a match to TRBD2. The J segment lost 5 bases and the V segment lost 3 bases, leaving 7 bases of the junction unmatched. Looked up from germline, CDR1 is SEHNR and CDR2 is FQNEAQ (reference sequence). The length of the CDR3 is 15 residues. The CDR3 DNA reads TGTGCCAGCAGCTTGGGGGGACTAGCGAGCGACGAGCAGTACTTC. It yields the protein CASSLGGLASDEQYF.

This clonotype occurred many times. The V call is TRBV20-1, the J call TRBJ1-1; D gene ambiguous. The CDR3 consists of 11 residues. V was trimmed by 3 bases and J by 4 bases, leaving 6 bases between them. CDR1 is DFQATT and CDR2 is SNEGSKA in the germline V gene (reference sequence). The DNA for the CDR3 is TGCAGTGCTAGTAGACCCACTGAAGCTTTCTTT. Translated: CSASRPTEAFF.

This clonotype was counted a few times. The rearrangement uses TRBV5-1 and TRBJ2-7, with 10 nucleotides matching TRBD2. Germline V gene lookup returns CDR1 SGHRS and CDR2 YFSETQ. V lost 2 bases, J lost 6 bases, and 8 bases stayed unmatched. This CDR3 is built from 15 residues. The CDR3 sequence: CASSLPSGSGGEQYF. In DNA form, the CDR3 reads TGCGCCAGCAGCTTACCTAGCGGGAGTGGAGGCGAGCAGTACTTC.

The V and J genes are TRBV5-1 and TRBJ1-1, with 9 bases identical to TRBD1. From germline, CDR1 is SGHRS and CDR2 YFSETQ. The length of the CDR3 is 13 residues. Unmatched junction bases numbered 4, after V lost 2 bases and J lost 8 bases. CDR3 DNA: TGCGCCAGCAGCTTCAGGGACAGGGCCGAAGCTTTCTTT. Translated, it gives CASSFRDRAEAFF.

This clonotype was detected only a few times. The rearrangement uses TRBV20-1 and TRBJ1-5; 7 bases line up with TRBD1. The CDR3 is made up of 16 amino acids. V shed 4 bases, J shed 0 bases, and the junction held 9 bases outside the gene matches. Germline V gene lookup returns CDR1 DFQATT and CDR2 SNEGSKA (reference sequence). In nucleotides, the CDR3 is TGCAGTGCTATGAGGGAGGGGGCATATAGCAATCAGCCCCAGCATTTT. Translating gives CSAMREGAYSNQPQHF.